The 6 T cell receptor beta chains reported below all come from one sample, sequenced in a study of blood T cells in healthy people across ages (dated by TCRdb to between 2014 and 2016). Libraries were made using 5' RACE. TCRdb shows the sequencer as Illumina HiSeq 2500. A second roughly 6 to 12 cycle PCR used a sample-barcoded 5' primer and a J-beta primer mix. Clones were called with MiXCR by TCRdb after fastp trimmed the public reads at Q25, and only in-frame beta chains were retained. One record per CDR3 amino acid sequence lists the most common genes and DNA. This sample gives more than 700,000 distinct CDR3 sequences in total; 50% to 65% of them show up just once. The ten largest account for around 40% of the sample. The sample taken for sequencing was blood. These receptors came from a man aged 80 or over in good health.

This chain joins TRBV9 and TRBJ2-1; no firm D call. CDR1 and CDR2 from the germline V gene are SGDLS and YYNGEE. V gave up 1 base and J gave up 8 bases, with 13 bases separating them. This CDR3 is 14 amino acids long. The CDR3 nucleotides are TGTGCCAGCAGCGTAAACGGACGCCACGATGAGCAGTTCTTC. Amino acids: CASSVNGRHDEQFF.

CDR3 nucleotides: TGTGCCAGCAGTTACTCTTTACAGAGAGCTTTCTTT. Its translation is CASSYSLQRAFF. This chain links TRBV6-2 or TRBV6-3 with TRBJ1-1; no clear D gene. Trimming took 0 bases from V and 10 from J, leaving 9 bases between them. Germline V lookup: CDR1 MNHEY, CDR2 SVGEGT. This CDR3 has 12 amino acids.

The rearrangement joins TRBV9 to TRBJ1-1, with TRBD1 as a possible D gene (5 bases). V was cut by 0 bases and J by 4 bases, with 10 bases left in between. This CDR3 contains 14 residues. Germline V gene sequence: CDR1 SGDLS, CDR2 YYNGEE. DNA of the CDR3: TGTGCCAGCAGCGTAGTCGAGGGGTTCACTGAAGCTTTCTTT. It specifies CASSVVEGFTEAFF.

Regarding this clonotype: The junction does not match germline at one end; this may be a read error. The rearrangement joins TRBV9 to TRBJ2-6; 13 bases line up with TRBD2. The CDR3 is made up of 16 amino acids. The germline V gene has CDR1 SGDLS and CDR2 YYNGEE. The CDR3, as DNA: TGTGCCAGCAGCGTTAGGACTAGCGGGAGTTTGCGCGTCCCGACTTTC. It specifies CASSVRTSGSLRVPTF. Filled out from reference TRBV9 and TRBJ2-6, the complete variable domain reads DSGVTQTPKHLITATGQRVTLRCSPRSGDLSVYWYQQSLDQGLQFLIQYYNGEERAKGNILERFSAQQFPDLHSELNLSSLELGDSALYFCASSVRTSGSLRVPTFGAGSRLTVL.

In its sample, this clonotype was seen a few times. The CDR3 loop is CASTPRATHSPLHF. CDR3 DNA: TGTGCCAGCACCCCCAGGGCCACCCATTCACCCCTCCACTTT. V is TRBV12-3 or TRBV12-4 and J is TRBJ1-6; D is possibly TRBD1 (5 bases). The length of the CDR3 is 14 residues. The V end was cut by 7 bases, the J end by 8 bases, with 15 bases between.

The J gene is TRBJ2-4, the V gene TRBV7-8, with TRBD1 matching over 7 bases. Matching the DNA end better, TRBJ2-7 makes the J call doubtful. This CDR3 has 13 amino acids. Germline V gene lookup returns CDR1 SGHVS and CDR2 FQNEAQ. CDR3 region: CASSATGVHEQYF. CDR3 DNA sequence: TGTGCCAGCAGCGCAACAGGGGTGCACGAGCAGTACTTC.